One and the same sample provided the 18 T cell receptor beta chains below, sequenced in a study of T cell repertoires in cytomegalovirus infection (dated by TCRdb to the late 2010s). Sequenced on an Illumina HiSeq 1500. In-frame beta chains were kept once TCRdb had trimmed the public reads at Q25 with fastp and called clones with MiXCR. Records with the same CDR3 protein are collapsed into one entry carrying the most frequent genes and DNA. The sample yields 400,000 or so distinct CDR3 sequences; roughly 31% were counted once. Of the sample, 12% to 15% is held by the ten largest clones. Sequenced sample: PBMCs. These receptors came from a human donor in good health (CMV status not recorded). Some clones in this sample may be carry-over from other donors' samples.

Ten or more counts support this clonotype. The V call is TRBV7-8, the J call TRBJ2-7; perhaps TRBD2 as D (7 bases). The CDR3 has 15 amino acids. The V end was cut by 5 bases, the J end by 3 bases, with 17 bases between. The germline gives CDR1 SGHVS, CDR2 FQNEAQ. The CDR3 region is CASSAGAGIVYEQYF. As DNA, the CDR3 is TGTGCCAGCAGCGCGGGGGCGGGGATCGTCTACGAGCAGTACTTC.

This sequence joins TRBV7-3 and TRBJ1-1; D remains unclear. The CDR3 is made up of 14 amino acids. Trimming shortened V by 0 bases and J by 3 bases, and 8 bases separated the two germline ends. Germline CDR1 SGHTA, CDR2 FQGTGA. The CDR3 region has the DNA TGTGCCAGCAGCTTAACGGGTGGTGACACTGAAGCTTTCTTT. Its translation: CASSLTGGDTEAFF.

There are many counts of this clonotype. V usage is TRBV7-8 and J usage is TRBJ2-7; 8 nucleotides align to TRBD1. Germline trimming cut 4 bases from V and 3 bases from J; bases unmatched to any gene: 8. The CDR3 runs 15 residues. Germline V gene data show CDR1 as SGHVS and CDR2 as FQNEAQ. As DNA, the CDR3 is TGTGCCAGCAGCTCCAGACAGGGGATTGTCTACGAGCAGTACTTC. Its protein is CASSSRQGIVYEQYF.

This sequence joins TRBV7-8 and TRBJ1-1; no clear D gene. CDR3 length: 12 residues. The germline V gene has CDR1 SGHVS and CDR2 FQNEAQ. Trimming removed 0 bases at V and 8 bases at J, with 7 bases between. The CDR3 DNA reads TGTGCCAGCAGCTTAGCCGAGCGGGAAGCTTTCTTT. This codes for CASSLAEREAFF.

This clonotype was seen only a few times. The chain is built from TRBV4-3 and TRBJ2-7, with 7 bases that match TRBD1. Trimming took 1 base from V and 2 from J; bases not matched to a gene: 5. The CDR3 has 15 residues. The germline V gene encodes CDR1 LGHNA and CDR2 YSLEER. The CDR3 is CASSQVTGSPYEQYF. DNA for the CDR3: TGCGCCAGCAGCCAAGTGACAGGGAGTCCCTACGAGCAGTACTTC.

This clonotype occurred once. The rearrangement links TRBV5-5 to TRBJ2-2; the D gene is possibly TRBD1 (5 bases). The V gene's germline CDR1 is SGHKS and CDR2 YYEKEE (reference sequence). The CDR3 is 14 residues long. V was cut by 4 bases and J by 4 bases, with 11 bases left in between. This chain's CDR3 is CASSRTQITGELFF. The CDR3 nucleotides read TGTGCCAGCAGCCGGACACAGATCACCGGGGAGCTGTTTTTT.

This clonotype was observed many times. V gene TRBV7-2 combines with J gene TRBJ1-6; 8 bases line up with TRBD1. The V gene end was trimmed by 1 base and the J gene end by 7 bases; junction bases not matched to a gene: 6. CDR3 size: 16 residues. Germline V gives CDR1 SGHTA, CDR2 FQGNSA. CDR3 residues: CASSLVQGARNSPLHF. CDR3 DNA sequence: TGTGCCAGCAGCTTAGTCCAGGGGGCGAGGAATTCACCCCTCCACTTT.

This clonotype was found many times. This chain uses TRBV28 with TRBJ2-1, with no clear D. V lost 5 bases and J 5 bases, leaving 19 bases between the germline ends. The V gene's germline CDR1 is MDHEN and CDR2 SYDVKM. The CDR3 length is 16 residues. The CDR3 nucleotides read TGTGCCAGCAGTCCGGCTGGGCGAAGGTTGGACAATGAGCAGTTCTTC. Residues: CASSPAGRRLDNEQFF.

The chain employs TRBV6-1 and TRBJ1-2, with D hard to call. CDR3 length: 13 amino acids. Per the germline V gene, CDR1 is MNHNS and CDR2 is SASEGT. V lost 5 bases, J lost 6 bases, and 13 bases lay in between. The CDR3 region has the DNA TGTGCCAGCAGTATTGAACCGTCGGATGGCTACACCTTC. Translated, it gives CASSIEPSDGYTF.

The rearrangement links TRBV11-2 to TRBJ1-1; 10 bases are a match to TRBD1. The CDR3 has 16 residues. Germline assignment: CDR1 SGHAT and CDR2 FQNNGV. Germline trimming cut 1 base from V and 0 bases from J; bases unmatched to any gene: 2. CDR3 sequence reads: CASSLGTGGMNTEAFF. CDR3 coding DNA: TGTGCCAGCAGCTTAGGGACAGGGGGAATGAACACTGAAGCTTTCTTT.

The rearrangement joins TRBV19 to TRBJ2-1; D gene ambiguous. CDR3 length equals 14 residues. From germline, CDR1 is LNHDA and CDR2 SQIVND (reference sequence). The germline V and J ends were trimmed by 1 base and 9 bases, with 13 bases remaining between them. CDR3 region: CASSIGGSAIEQFF. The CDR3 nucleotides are TGTGCCAGTAGTATAGGTGGCAGCGCAATTGAGCAGTTCTTC.

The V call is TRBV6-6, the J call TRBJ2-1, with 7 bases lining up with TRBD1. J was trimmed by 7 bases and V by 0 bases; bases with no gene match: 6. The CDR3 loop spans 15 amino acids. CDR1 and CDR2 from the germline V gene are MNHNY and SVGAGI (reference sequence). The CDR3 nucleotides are TGTGCCAGCAGTTACTCAGTAAACAGGGGTAATGAGCAGTTCTTC. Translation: CASSYSVNRGNEQFF.

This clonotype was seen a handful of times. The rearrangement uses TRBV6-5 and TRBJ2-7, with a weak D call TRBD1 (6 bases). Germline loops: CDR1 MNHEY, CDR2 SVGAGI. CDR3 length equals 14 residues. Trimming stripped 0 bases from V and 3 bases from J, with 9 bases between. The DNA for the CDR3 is TGTGCCAGCAGTTACTCGACAGGAGTCTACGAGCAGTACTTC. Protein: CASSYSTGVYEQYF.

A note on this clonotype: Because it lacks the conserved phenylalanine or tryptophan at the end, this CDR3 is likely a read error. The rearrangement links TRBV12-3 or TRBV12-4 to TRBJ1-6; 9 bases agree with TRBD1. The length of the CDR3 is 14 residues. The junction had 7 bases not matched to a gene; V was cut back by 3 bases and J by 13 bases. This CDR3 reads CASSLGQGLPPLHL. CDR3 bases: TGTGCCAGCAGTTTGGGACAGGGTCTTCCGCCCCTCCACTTG.

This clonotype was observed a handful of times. The CDR3 DNA is TGTGCCAGCGGAGAAGACTATAATTCACCCCTCCACTTT. Amino acids: CASGEDYNSPLHF. The V and J genes are TRBV11-2 and TRBJ1-6; D remains unclear. The germline V gene encodes CDR1 SGHAT and CDR2 FQNNGV. Trimming took 8 bases from V and 3 from J, leaving 8 bases between them. This CDR3 spans 13 amino acids.

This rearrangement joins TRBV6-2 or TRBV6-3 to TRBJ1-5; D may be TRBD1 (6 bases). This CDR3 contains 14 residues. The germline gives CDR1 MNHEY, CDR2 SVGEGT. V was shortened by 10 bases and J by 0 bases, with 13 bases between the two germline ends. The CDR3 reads CATRQVLSNQPQHF. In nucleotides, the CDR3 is TGTGCCACCAGACAGGTTCTTAGCAATCAGCCCCAGCATTTT.

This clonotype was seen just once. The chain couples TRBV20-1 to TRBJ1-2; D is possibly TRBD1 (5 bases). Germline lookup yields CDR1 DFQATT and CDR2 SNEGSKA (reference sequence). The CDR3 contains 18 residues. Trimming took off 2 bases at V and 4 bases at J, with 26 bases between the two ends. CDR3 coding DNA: TGCAGTGCTAGACTTGGGGCTGGGGTCGATCGGGATGCCTATGGCTACACCTTC. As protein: CSARLGAGVDRDAYGYTF.

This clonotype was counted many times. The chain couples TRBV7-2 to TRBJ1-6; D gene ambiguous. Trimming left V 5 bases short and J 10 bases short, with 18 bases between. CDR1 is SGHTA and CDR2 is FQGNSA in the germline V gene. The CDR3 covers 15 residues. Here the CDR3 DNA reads TGTGCCAGCAGCCCCAACCCGGCCGGACGCTCACCCCTCCACTTT. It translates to CASSPNPAGRSPLHF.